This TCR beta chain comes out of a study of T cells in Graves' hyperthyroidism and ophthalmopathy. As for the study in general: At the time of initial diagnosis and before any treatment, peripheral blood was collected.

Germline-derived CDR1 and CDR2 are GTSNPN and SVGIG (reference sequence). The V end lost 0 bases, the J end lost 5 bases, and 4 bases lay between the germline ends. The CDR3 consists of 11 residues. The TCR beta CDR3 regions underwent amplification using RNA transcripts as the source. A first-round RT-PCR of the TCR CDR3 used the HTBI primer set. A single record per CDR3 protein comes from TCRdb applying MiXCR to the multiplex PCR reads. Among a few hundred thousand distinct CDR3 sequences listed, less than 25% were seen once. Patients having uncontrolled infection, another autoimmune disease, pregnancy or lactation were not included.

The genes are TRBV30 and TRBJ2-5; D unresolved. The receptor was isolated from a young man with Graves' hyperthyroidism. The source material was blood. CDR3 region: CAWSVAETQYF. The CDR3 DNA reads TGTGCCTGGAGTGTAGCCGAGACCCAGTACTTC. The full variable domain, in which reference TRBV30 and TRBJ2-5 provide the parts outside the CDR3, is SQTIHQWPATLVQPVGSPLSLECTVEGTSNPNLYWYRQAAGRGLQLLFYSVGIGQISSEVPQNLSASRPQDRQFILSSKKLLLSDSGFYLCAWSVAETQYFGPGTRLLVL.